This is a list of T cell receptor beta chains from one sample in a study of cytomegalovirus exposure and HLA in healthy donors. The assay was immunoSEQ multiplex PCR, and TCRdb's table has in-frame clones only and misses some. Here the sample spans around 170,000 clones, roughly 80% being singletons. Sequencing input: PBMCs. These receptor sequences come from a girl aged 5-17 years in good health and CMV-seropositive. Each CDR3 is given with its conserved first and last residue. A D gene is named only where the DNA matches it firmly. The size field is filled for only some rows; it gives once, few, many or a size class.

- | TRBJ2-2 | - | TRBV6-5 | CASSYSGDTGELFF | TGTGCCAGCAGTTACTCCGGGGACACCGGGGAGCTGTTTTTT
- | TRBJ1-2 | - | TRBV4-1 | CASSQGEYGYTF | TGCGCCAGCAGCCAAGGAGAGTATGGCTACACCTTC
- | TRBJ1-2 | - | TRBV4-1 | CASSRGGQVPNYGYTF | TGCGCCAGCAGCCGAGGCGGACAAGTACCGAACTATGGCTACACCTTC
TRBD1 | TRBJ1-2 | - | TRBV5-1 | CASRSGDSKYHYGYTF | TGCGCCAGCAGGTCTGGGGACAGCAAGTACCACTATGGCTACACCTTC
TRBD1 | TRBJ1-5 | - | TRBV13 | CASSWGQGNQPQHF | TGTGCCAGCAGCTGGGGACAGGGCAATCAGCCCCAGCATTTT
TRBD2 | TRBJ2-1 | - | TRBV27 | CASRPGLAGGRGGNEQFF | TGTGCCAGCAGACCAGGACTAGCGGGAGGGCGGGGTGGCAATGAGCAGTTCTTC
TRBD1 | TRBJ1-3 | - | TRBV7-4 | CASSRGQGGCGNTIYF | TGTGCCAGCAGCCGAGGACAGGGCGGGTGTGGAAACACCATATATTTT
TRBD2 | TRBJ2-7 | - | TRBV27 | CASSLSYWTSPSHEQYF | TGTGCCAGCAGTTTATCCTATTGGACTAGCCCCTCTCACGAGCAGTACTTC
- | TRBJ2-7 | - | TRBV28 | CASFKTAVSYEQYF | TGTGCCAGCTTTAAGACAGCCGTTTCCTACGAGCAGTACTTC
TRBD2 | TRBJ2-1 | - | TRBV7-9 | CASGSGRAVNNEQFF | TGTGCCAGCGGAAGCGGGAGGGCCGTCAACAATGAGCAGTTCTTC
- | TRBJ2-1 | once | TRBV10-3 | CAISGTYSGSYNEQFF | TGTGCCATCAGTGGGACTTACTCCGGCTCCTACAATGAGCAGTTCTTC
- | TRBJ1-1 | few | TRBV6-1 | CASKRLRNTEAFF | TGTGCCAGCAAAAGACTGAGGAACACTGAAGCTTTCTTT
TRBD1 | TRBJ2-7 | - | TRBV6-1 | CASSEYRGRAYEQYF | TGTGCCAGCAGTGAATACAGGGGACGAGCCTACGAGCAGTACTTC
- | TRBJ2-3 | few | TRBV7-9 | CASSHSSSDTQYF | TGTGCCAGCAGCCACTCATCTTCAGATACGCAGTATTTT
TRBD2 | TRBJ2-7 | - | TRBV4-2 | CASSLRLAGEYEQYF | TGTGCCAGCAGCCTGAGACTAGCGGGAGAATACGAGCAGTACTTC
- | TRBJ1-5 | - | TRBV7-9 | CASSDTTGSNQPQHF | TGTGCCAGCAGCGACACGACAGGTAGCAATCAGCCCCAGCATTTT
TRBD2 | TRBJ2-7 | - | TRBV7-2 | CASSLGLVYEQYF | TGTGCCAGCAGCCTAGGACTAGTCTACGAGCAGTACTTC
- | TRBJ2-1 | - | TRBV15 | CATSYQSGMEFF | TGTGCCACCAGTTACCAGAGCGGTATGGAGTTCTTC
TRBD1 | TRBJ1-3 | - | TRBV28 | CASSIRDRAGNTIYF | TGTGCCAGCAGTATCCGGGACAGGGCTGGAAACACCATATATTTT
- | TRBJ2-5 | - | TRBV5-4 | CASSPPGAKGETQYF | TGTGCCAGCAGCCCCCCGGGAGCCAAGGGAGAGACCCAGTACTTC
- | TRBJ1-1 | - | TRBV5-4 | CASSLEGRGNTEAFF | TGTGCCAGCAGCTTAGAGGGCAGGGGGAACACTGAAGCTTTCTTT
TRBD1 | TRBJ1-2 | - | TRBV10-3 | CAISASGTGGVYGYTF | TGTGCCATCAGTGCCTCCGGGACAGGGGGCGTCTATGGCTACACCTTC
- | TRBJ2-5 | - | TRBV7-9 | CASSPGSKETQYF | TGTGCCAGCAGCCCAGGGTCTAAAGAGACCCAGTACTTC
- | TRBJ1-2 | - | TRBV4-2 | CASSQDGGKRDYTF | TGTGCCAGCAGCCAAGATGGAGGAAAGAGGGACTACACCTTC
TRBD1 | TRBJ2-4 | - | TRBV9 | CASSGYRGRENIQYF | TGTGCCAGCAGCGGCTACAGGGGGCGCGAAAACATTCAGTACTTC
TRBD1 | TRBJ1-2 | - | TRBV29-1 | CSVQSRHRDSYGYTF | TGCAGCGTTCAATCACGTCACCGGGACAGCTATGGCTACACCTTC
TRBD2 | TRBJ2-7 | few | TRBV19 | CASSVTSGSLNEQYF | TGTGCCAGTAGTGTGACTAGCGGGAGTCTCAACGAGCAGTACTTC
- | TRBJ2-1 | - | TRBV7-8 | CASSGGTTNEQFF | TGTGCCAGCAGCGGGGGGACCACCAATGAGCAGTTCTTC
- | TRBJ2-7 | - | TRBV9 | CASSVGDFTYEQYF | TGTGCCAGCAGCGTAGGAGACTTCACCTACGAGCAGTACTTC
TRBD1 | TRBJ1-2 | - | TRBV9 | CASSVSGTGRRGYTF | TGTGCCAGCAGCGTATCCGGGACAGGGAGGCGTGGCTACACCTTC
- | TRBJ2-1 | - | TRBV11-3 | CASSLSRVDEQFF | TGTGCCAGCAGCTTATCGAGGGTGGATGAGCAGTTCTTC
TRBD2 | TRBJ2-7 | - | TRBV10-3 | CAISPLGRTSGTYEQYF | TGTGCCATCAGTCCTCTAGGTAGGACTAGTGGAACCTACGAGCAGTACTTC
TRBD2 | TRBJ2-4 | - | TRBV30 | CAWNHARTSGRGLNIQYF | TGTGCCTGGAATCATGCGAGGACTAGCGGGAGGGGTTTAAACATTCAGTACTTC
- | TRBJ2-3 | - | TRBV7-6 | CASSLESGHSRQDTQYF | TGTGCCAGCAGCTTAGAGTCGGGACACTCACGGCAAGATACGCAGTATTTT
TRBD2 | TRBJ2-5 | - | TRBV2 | CASSDPLAGAETQYF | TGTGCCAGCAGTGATCCCCTAGCGGGAGCAGAGACCCAGTACTTC
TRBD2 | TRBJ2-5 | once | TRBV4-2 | CASSQKGWEGGLEETQYF | TGTGCCAGCAGCCAAAAAGGGTGGGAGGGAGGATTAGAAGAGACCCAGTACTTC
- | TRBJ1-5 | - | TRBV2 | CASSEGDYSNQPQHF | TGTGCCAGCAGTGAAGGAGACTATAGCAATCAGCCCCAGCATTTT
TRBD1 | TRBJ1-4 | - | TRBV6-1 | CASRDRFLFF | TGTGCCAGCAGGGACAGGTTCCTGTTTTTT
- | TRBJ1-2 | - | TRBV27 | CASSSLGANGYTF | TGTGCCAGCAGTTCTCTGGGGGCGAATGGCTACACCTTC
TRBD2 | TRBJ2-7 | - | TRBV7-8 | CASSLVDSGLAYEQYF | TGTGCCAGCAGCTTAGTCGACTCGGGACTAGCCTACGAGCAGTACTTC
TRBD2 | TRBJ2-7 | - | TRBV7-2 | CASSTRTSGGVSYEQYF | TGTGCCAGCAGCACCCGGACTAGCGGGGGGGTCTCCTACGAGCAGTACTTC
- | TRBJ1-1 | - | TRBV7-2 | CASSLRGGTEAFF | TGTGCCAGCAGCTTAAGGGGTGGGACTGAAGCTTTCTTT
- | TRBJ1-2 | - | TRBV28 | CASSFPTDTNYGYTF | TGTGCCAGCAGTTTCCCGACAGATACTAACTATGGCTACACCTTC
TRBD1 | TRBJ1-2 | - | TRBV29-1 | CSVESSGTGGRGYTF | TGCAGCGTTGAAAGTTCTGGGACAGGGGGCCGGGGCTACACCTTC
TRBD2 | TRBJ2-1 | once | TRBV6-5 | CASTRAGEQFF | TGTGCCAGCACTAGAGCGGGAGAGCAGTTCTTC
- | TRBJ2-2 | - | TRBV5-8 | CASSGPSWYNTGELFF | TGTGCCAGCAGCGGGCCGAGTTGGTATAACACCGGGGAGCTGTTTTTT
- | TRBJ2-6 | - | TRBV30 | CASQEGVSGANVLTF | TGTGCCTCTCAGGAAGGCGTCTCTGGGGCCAACGTCCTGACTTTC
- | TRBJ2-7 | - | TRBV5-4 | CASSPTPGYDEQYF | TGTGCCAGCAGCCCTACCCCAGGGTACGACGAGCAGTACTTC
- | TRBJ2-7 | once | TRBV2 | CASSEAARRYEQYF | TGTGCCAGCAGTGAGGCTGCGCGGCGCTACGAGCAGTACTTC
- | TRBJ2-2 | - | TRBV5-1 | CASSGSAGALTGELFF | TGCGCCAGCAGCGGAAGCGCGGGGGCCCTCACCGGGGAGCTGTTTTTT
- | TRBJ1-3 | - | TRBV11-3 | CASSLPLQVLFGNTIYF | TGTGCCAGCAGCTTACCACTACAGGTGCTCTTTGGAAACACCATATATTTT
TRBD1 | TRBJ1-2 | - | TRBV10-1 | CASSESGTGHGYTF | TGCGCCAGCAGTGAGTCCGGGACAGGGCATGGCTACACCTTC
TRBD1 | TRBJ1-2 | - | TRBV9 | CASTELGTGNYGYTF | TGTGCCAGCACCGAGCTGGGGACAGGGAACTATGGCTACACCTTC
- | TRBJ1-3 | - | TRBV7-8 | CASSLGLGNTIYF | TGTGCCAGCAGCTTAGGACTTGGAAACACCATATATTTT